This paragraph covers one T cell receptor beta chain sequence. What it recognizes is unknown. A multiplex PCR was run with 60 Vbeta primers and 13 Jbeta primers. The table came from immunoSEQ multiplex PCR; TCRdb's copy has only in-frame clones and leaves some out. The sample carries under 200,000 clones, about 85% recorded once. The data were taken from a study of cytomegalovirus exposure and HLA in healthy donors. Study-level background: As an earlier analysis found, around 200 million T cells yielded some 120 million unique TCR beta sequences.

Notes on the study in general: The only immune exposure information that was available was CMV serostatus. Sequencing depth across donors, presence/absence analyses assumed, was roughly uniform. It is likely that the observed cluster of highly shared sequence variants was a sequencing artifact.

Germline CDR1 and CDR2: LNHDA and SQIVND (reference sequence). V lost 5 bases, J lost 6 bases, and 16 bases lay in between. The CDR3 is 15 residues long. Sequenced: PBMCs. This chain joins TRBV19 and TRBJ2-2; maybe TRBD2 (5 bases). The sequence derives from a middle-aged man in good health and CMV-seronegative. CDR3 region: CASSDRNLGAGELFF. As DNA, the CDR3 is TGTGCCAGTAGTGACCGGAATTTGGGAGCCGGGGAGCTGTTTTTT. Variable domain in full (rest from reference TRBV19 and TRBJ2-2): DGGITQSPKYLFRKEGQNVTLSCEQNLNHDAMYWYRQDPGQGLRLIYYSQIVNDFQKGDIAEGYSVSREKKESFPLTVTSAQKNPTAFYLCASSDRNLGAGELFFGEGSRLTVL.